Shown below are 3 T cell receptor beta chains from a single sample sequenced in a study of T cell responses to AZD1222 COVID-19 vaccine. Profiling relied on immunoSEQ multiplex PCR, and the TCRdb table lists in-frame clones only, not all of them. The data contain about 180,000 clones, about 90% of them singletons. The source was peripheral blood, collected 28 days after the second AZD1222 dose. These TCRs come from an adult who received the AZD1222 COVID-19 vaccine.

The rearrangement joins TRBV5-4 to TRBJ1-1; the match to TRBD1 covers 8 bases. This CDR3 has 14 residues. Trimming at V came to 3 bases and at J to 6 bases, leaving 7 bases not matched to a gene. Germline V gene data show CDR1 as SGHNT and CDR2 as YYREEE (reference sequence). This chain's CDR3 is CASSSPTGEAEAFF. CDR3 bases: TGTGCCAGCAGCTCGCCGACAGGGGAGGCTGAAGCTTTCTTT.

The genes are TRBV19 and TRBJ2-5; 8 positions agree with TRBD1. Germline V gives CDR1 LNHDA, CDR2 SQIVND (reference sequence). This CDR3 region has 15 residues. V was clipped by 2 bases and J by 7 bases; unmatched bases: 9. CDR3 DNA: TGTGCCAGTAGTATAACCGGGACAGGTCGTGGGACCCAGTACTTC. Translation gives CASSITGTGRGTQYF.

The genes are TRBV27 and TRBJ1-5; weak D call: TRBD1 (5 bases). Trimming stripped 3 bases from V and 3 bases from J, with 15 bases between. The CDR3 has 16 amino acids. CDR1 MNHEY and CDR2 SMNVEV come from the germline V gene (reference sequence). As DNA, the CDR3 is TGTGCCAGCAGTTTTCCCTCCCCGGGGCCCAATCAGCCCCAGCATTTT. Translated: CASSFPSPGPNQPQHF.